The 26 T cell receptor beta chains in this list originate from one sample, sequenced in a study of human T cells and chemical hapten exposure. The time point denotes: pre-sensitization, week 0. The sample's treatment: therapeutic diphenylcyclopropenone sensitization with weekly scalp DPC. TCRdb reanalysed the RACE reads using MiXCR and keeps one entry per CDR3 protein. The table includes 60,000 or so distinct CDR3 sequences, more than 8% detected once. The sample here was whole blood, taken in connection with sensitization to the hapten diphenylcyclopropenone (DPC). All receptors come from a man aged 35-49 years with alopecia areata. Some clones in this sample may be carry-over from other donors' samples.

This clonotype was recorded a few times. The chain carries TRBV2 and TRBJ2-7; D gene ambiguous. The germline CDR1 and CDR2 sequences are SNHLY and FYNNEI. This CDR3 has 14 residues. V lost 4 bases and J 2 bases, leaving 12 bases between the germline ends. The chain's CDR3 is CASSGGPPAYEQYF. The CDR3 bases are TGTGCCAGCAGTGGAGGCCCCCCAGCCTACGAGCAGTACTTC.

This clonotype was counted between two and nine times. The V gene is TRBV25-1, the J gene TRBJ1-4, with 7 bases that match TRBD1. The CDR3 is made up of 16 amino acids. Germline values: CDR1 MGHDK, CDR2 SYGVNS. V gave up 8 bases and J gave up 3 bases; unmatched junction bases: 12. The CDR3 here is CASSGLTGPANEKLFF. The DNA of the CDR3 is TGTGCCAGCTCCGGATTGACAGGGCCGGCTAATGAAAAACTGTTTTTT. The full variable domain, its missing parts supplied by reference TRBV25-1 and TRBJ1-4, is EADIYQTPRYLVIGTGKKITLECSQTMGHDKMYWYQQDPGMELHLIHYSYGVNSTEKGDLSSESTVSRIRTEHFPLTLESARPSHTSQYLCASSGLTGPANEKLFFGSGTQLSVL.

This clonotype was detected only a few times. Here the CDR3 reads CASSLAPDLDYGYTF. The CDR3 nucleotides read TGCGCCAGCAGCTTGGCCCCCGATCTTGACTATGGCTACACCTTC. This chain connects TRBV5-1 to TRBJ1-2; D not resolved. CDR1 is SGHRS, CDR2 YFSETQ, per germline. V lost 0 bases, J lost 3 bases, and 12 bases lay in between. The CDR3 covers 15 residues.

The genes are TRBV5-6 and TRBJ1-2; no definite D call. Germline V lookup: CDR1 SGHDT, CDR2 YYEEEE. This CDR3 is built from 12 residues. The V and J ends lost 0 bases and 5 bases respectively, with 5 bases between them. The CDR3 sequence: CASSLGSYGYTF. CDR3 bases: TGTGCCAGCAGCTTGGGCAGTTATGGCTACACCTTC.

This clonotype was observed a few times. The chain recombines TRBV19 with TRBJ2-7, with 12 bases fitting TRBD2. CDR1 and CDR2 (germline): LNHDA, SQIVND (reference sequence). This CDR3 contains 15 residues. With V trimmed by 9 bases and J by 6 bases, 12 bases remained unmatched. As DNA, the CDR3 is TGTGCCAGCGGGAGAGGACTAGCGGGAATGTTCGAGCAGTACTTC. As protein: CASGRGLAGMFEQYF.

On this clonotype itself: This could be a read error, since a much larger clone is one nucleotide away. The chain uses TRBV6-6 and TRBJ2-3; 8 bases map to TRBD1. Germline loops: CDR1 MNHNY, CDR2 SVGAGI (reference sequence). The CDR3 extends over 15 amino acids. The ends lost 2 bases at V and 1 base at J; junction bases unmatched: 2. The CDR3 reads CASSYAGQGTDTQYF. CDR3 sequence (DNA): TGTGCCAGCAGTTACGCGGGACAGGGCACAGATACGCAGTATTTT.

The J gene is TRBJ2-3, the V gene TRBV7-6; 8 bases fit TRBD1. From germline, CDR1 is SGHVS and CDR2 FNYEAQ. This CDR3 is 15 amino acids long. With V trimmed by 0 bases and J by 6 bases, 5 bases remained unmatched. CDR3 DNA: TGTGCCAGCAGCTTAGCGCAGGGGGCAGGGGATACGCAGTATTTT. The encoded protein is CASSLAQGAGDTQYF.

This chain uses TRBV28 with TRBJ1-6, with D tentatively TRBD1 (5 bases). V was cut by 5 bases and J by 10 bases, with 12 bases left in between. This CDR3 has 13 amino acids. Germline assignment: CDR1 MDHEN and CDR2 SYDVKM. Here the CDR3 reads CASSPNGDSPLHF. CDR3 in DNA: TGTGCCAGCAGTCCCAACGGGGACTCACCCCTCCACTTT. The entire variable domain, with the rest obtained from reference TRBV28 and TRBJ1-6, is as follows: DVKVTQSSRYLVKRTGEKVFLECVQDMDHENMFWYRQDPGLGLRLIYFSYDVKMKEKGDIPEGYSVSREKKERFSLILESASTNQTSMYLCASSPNGDSPLHFGNGTRLTVT.

Relative to its sample, this clonotype is medium-sized (0.01 to 0.1%). V is TRBV7-7 and J is TRBJ2-5, with D possibly being TRBD2 (5 bases). The CDR3 covers 13 residues. V lost 1 base to trimming and J lost 3 bases, with 6 bases between them. CDR1 is SSHAT and CDR2 is FNYEAQ in the germline V gene (reference sequence). The CDR3 bases are TGTGCCAGCAGCTTAGAGAGGGAAGAGACCCAGTACTTC. Its translation: CASSLEREETQYF.

The V and J genes are TRBV18 and TRBJ1-6; 10 positions match TRBD1. J was trimmed by 10 bases and V by 4 bases; bases with no gene match: 7. The CDR3 spans 15 residues. Germline CDR1 reads KGHSH; CDR2 reads LQKENI. The chain's CDR3 is CASSLRQGAESPLHF. The CDR3 DNA follows: TGTGCCAGCTCACTAAGACAGGGGGCTGAATCACCCCTCCACTTT.

This clonotype was recorded many times. DNA for the CDR3: TGTGCCAGCAGTTTCTTAGCGGGAGGGTTGGATACGCAGTATTTT. Amino acid sequence: CASSFLAGGLDTQYF. The chain links TRBV6-6 to TRBJ2-3; 11 nucleotides line up with TRBD2. V was pared by 4 bases and J by 6 bases, with 6 bases of the junction left unmatched. Germline loops: CDR1 MNHNY, CDR2 SVGAGI (reference sequence). The CDR3 has 15 residues.

This clonotype occurred a few times. The V and J genes are TRBV5-1 and TRBJ2-6; D ambiguous. Looked up from germline, CDR1 is SGHRS and CDR2 is YFSETQ. V shed 4 bases and J shed 0 bases, with 5 bases lying between them. The CDR3 contains 14 residues. The CDR3 nucleotides are TGCGCCAGCAGCCGGCACTCTGGGGCCAACGTCCTGACTTTC. Translated, it gives CASSRHSGANVLTF.

This clonotype was found a few times. The chain couples TRBV19 to TRBJ2-1, with 11 bases lining up with TRBD2. The CDR3 has 16 amino acids. Germline values: CDR1 LNHDA, CDR2 SQIVND (reference sequence). Trimming removed 3 bases from V and 12 bases from J; junction bases left unmatched: 13. The CDR3 DNA follows: TGTGCCAGTAGTATGGATCGGGTAGCGGGAGGGGAAGTGCAGTTCTTC. It is translated as CASSMDRVAGGEVQFF. The whole variable domain, filled in from reference TRBV19 and TRBJ2-1, reads DGGITQSPKYLFRKEGQNVTLSCEQNLNHDAMYWYRQDPGQGLRLIYYSQIVNDFQKGDIAEGYSVSREKKESFPLTVTSAQKNPTAFYLCASSMDRVAGGEVQFFGPGTRLTVL.

This clonotype was observed many times. The V gene is TRBV5-1, the J gene TRBJ1-2; TRBD1 is a possible D gene (5 bases). The length of the CDR3 is 13 residues. CDR1 is SGHRS and CDR2 is YFSETQ in the germline V gene. V dropped 4 bases and J dropped 0 bases, with 7 bases sitting between them. CDR3 residues: CASSDRSNYGYTF. CDR3 in DNA: TGCGCCAGCAGCGACAGATCTAACTATGGCTACACCTTC.

This clonotype was seen only a few times. V and J are TRBV20-1 and TRBJ2-5; 7 bases align to TRBD2. J gave up 4 bases and V 6 bases, and 14 bases lay outside the gene matches. CDR3 size: 15 residues. Per the germline V gene, CDR1 is DFQATT and CDR2 is SNEGSKA (reference sequence). The CDR3 spells CSARTPGLRRETQYF. As DNA, the CDR3 is TGCAGTGCACGTACCCCGGGACTAAGAAGAGAGACCCAGTACTTC.

This clonotype was seen many times. CDR3 in amino acids: CASSEQGQPQHF. The DNA for the CDR3 is TGTGCCAGCAGCGAGCAGGGTCAGCCCCAGCATTTT. The V and J genes are TRBV7-2 and TRBJ1-5; D is perhaps TRBD1 (5 bases). Trimming shortened V by 5 bases and J by 6 bases, and 8 bases separated the two germline ends. Germline V CDR1 and CDR2: SGHTA, FQGNSA. This CDR3 contains 12 residues. Full variable domain (remainder filled in from reference TRBV7-2 and TRBJ1-5): GAGVSQSPSNKVTEKGKDVELRCDPISGHTALYWYRQSLGQGLEFLIYFQGNSAPDKSGLPSDRFSAERTGGSVSTLTIQRTQQEDSAVYLCASSEQGQPQHFGDGTRLSIL.

The chain has TRBV7-8 and TRBJ2-1; D remains ambiguous. The CDR3 spans 13 residues. Between the trimmed V and J ends, which lost 5 bases and 4 bases, there was a span of 9 bases. CDR1 and CDR2 from the germline V gene are SGHVS and FQNEAQ. The CDR3 loop is CASSQIGYNEQFF. The CDR3, as DNA: TGTGCCAGCAGCCAAATTGGGTACAATGAGCAGTTCTTC.

This clonotype was observed a few times. The chain couples TRBV20-1 to TRBJ2-7, with D tentatively TRBD2 (6 bases). The CDR3 covers 15 residues. Trimming pared 4 bases from V and 4 bases from J, leaving 20 bases between. In germline, CDR1 is DFQATT, CDR2 SNEGSKA (reference sequence). CDR3 DNA: TGCAGTGCTACTCACCTTGGGCTAGCGACGTACGAGCAGTACTTC. This gives the protein CSATHLGLATYEQYF.

This clonotype was recorded many times. The CDR3 bases are TGTGCCAGCAGTTACGGGGACAACACTGAAGCTTTCTTT. It translates to CASSYGDNTEAFF. This rearrangement joins TRBV6-2 or TRBV6-3 to TRBJ1-1, with a possible D match to TRBD1 (5 bases). V lost 2 bases to trimming and J lost 2 bases, with 6 bases between them. The CDR3 spans 13 residues. Germline lookup yields CDR1 MNHEY and CDR2 SVGEGT.

As to this clonotype: The junction shows a germline mismatch at one end, possibly a read error. The J gene is TRBJ1-3, the V gene TRBV5-4; D unresolved. This CDR3 is built from 15 residues. From germline, CDR1 is SGHNT and CDR2 YYREEE (reference sequence). CDR3 in DNA: TGTGCCAGCAGCTTGATCACAAGCTCTGAAAACACCATATATTTT. It encodes CASSLITSSENTIYF. The variable domain in full, completed from reference TRBV5-4 and TRBJ1-3, reads ETGVTQSPTHLIKTRGQQVTLRCSSQSGHNTVSWYQQALGQGPQFIFQYYREEENGRGNFPPRFSGLQFPNYSSELNVNALELDDSALYLCASSLITSSENTIYFGEGSWLTVV.

This sequence joins TRBV5-1 and TRBJ2-3, with D uncertain. The germline V and J ends were trimmed by 0 bases and 2 bases, with 10 bases remaining between them. Germline-derived CDR1 and CDR2 are SGHRS and YFSETQ. This CDR3 has 15 residues. The CDR3 loop is CASSLDNLVTDTQYF. As DNA, the CDR3 is TGCGCCAGCAGCTTGGACAATTTAGTCACAGATACGCAGTATTTT.

This clonotype has ten or more counts. This chain connects TRBV19 to TRBJ2-5; D gene ambiguous. Germline CDR1 is LNHDA and CDR2 is SQIVND (reference sequence). The CDR3 is made up of 13 amino acids. V lost 9 bases and J 5 bases, leaving 16 bases between the germline ends. The CDR3, as DNA: TGTGCCAGCGCCCAGCTGAGTGGGGAGACCCAGTACTTC. It codes for CASAQLSGETQYF.

In this sample, this clonotype turned up many times. The CDR3 DNA is TGTGCCAGCACCCTTGATGAGGGCACTGAAGCTTTCTTT. It codes for CASTLDEGTEAFF. The chain is built from TRBV11-1 and TRBJ1-1; D unclear. Germline lookup yields CDR1 SGHAT and CDR2 FQDESV (reference sequence). V gave up 7 bases and J gave up 4 bases, with 13 bases separating them. This CDR3 comprises 13 residues.

This clonotype was seen at least ten times. The chain employs TRBV20-1 and TRBJ2-7; the match to TRBD2 covers 11 bases. The V gene's germline CDR1 is DFQATT and CDR2 SNEGSKA (reference sequence). The length of the CDR3 is 15 residues. Trimming took 4 bases from V and 4 from J; bases not matched to a gene: 9. The CDR3 is CSATQTSGSPYEQYF. As DNA, the CDR3 is TGCAGTGCTACTCAAACTAGCGGGAGTCCTTACGAGCAGTACTTC.

This chain links TRBV3-1 with TRBJ1-2, with D perhaps matching TRBD1 (5 bases). Trimming took off 4 bases at V and 8 bases at J, with 14 bases between the two ends. The CDR3 is 13 residues long. In germline, CDR1 is LGHDT, CDR2 YNNKEL (reference sequence). In DNA, the CDR3 is TGTGCCAGCAGCCCTTCTAGGGGCGCCGGCTACACCTTC. Protein: CASSPSRGAGYTF.

At least ten counts were recorded for this clonotype. This chain links TRBV28 with TRBJ2-1, with 10 nucleotides matching TRBD2. Germline V lookup: CDR1 MDHEN, CDR2 SYDVKM. The CDR3 sequence is 17 residues long. V lost 6 bases and J lost 7; bases outside the gene matches: 15. The CDR3 bases are TGTGCCAGCAGCCACGGTATAGCGGGAGGAGCTGGGAATGAGCAGTTCTTC. Encoded protein: CASSHGIAGGAGNEQFF.